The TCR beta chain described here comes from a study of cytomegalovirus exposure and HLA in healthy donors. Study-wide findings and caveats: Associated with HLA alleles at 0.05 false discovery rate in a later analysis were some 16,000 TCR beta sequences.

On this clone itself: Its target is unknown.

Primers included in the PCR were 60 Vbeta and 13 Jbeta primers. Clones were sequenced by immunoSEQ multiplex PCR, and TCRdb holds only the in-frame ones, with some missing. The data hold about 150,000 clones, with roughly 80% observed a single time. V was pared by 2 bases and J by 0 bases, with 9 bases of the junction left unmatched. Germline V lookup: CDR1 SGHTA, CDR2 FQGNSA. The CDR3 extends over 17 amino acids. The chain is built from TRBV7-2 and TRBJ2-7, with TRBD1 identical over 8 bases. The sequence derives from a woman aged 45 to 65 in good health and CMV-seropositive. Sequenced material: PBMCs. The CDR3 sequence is CASSLRGGQGSSYEQYF. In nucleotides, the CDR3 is TGTGCCAGCAGCTTAAGAGGTGGACAGGGATCCTCCTACGAGCAGTACTTC.